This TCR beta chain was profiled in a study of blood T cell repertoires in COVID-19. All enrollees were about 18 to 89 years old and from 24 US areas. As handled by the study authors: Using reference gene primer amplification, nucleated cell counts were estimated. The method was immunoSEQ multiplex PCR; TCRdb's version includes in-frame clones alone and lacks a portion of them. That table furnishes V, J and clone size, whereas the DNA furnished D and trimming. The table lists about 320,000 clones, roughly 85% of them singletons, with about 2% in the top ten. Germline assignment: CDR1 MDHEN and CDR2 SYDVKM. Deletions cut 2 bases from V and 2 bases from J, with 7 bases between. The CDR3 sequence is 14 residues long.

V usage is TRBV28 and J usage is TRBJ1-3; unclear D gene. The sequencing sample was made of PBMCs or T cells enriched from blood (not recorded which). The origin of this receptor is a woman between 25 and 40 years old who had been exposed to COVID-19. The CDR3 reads CASSLDVAGNTIYF. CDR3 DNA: TGTGCCAGCAGTTTAGATGTAGCTGGAAACACCATATATTTT.